The 21 T cell receptor beta chains reported below all come from one sample, sequenced in a study of metastatic and nonmetastatic thyroid tumors. Via MiXCR, TCRdb re-called the PCR reads. The profile shows roughly 14,000 clones, about 32% of them singletons. All patients were untreated before thyroid surgery. Sequences were obtained from tumor tissue. These receptor sequences come from a female donor with papillary thyroid cancer or a benign thyroid nodule (not recorded which). Some clones in this sample may be carry-over from other donors' samples.

The CDR3 DNA sequence: TGTGCCAGCAGCGCAGGTACTAGCGGACGCACAGATACGCAGTATTTT. The encoded protein is CASSAGTSGRTDTQYF. The V and J genes are TRBV9 and TRBJ2-3, with 8 positions matching TRBD2. Germline V gene sequence: CDR1 SGDLS, CDR2 YYNGEE. The CDR3 runs to 16 residues. The V and J ends lost 3 bases and 1 base, in that order; junction bases with no gene match: 7. The variable domain in full, with the rest retrieved from reference TRBV9 and TRBJ2-3, is DSGVTQTPKHLITATGQRVTLRCSPRSGDLSVYWYQQSLDQGLQFLIQYYNGEERAKGNILERFSAQQFPDLHSELNLSSLELGDSALYFCASSAGTSGRTDTQYFGPGTRLTVL.

This clone is termed medium-sized (0.01 to 0.1%). This rearrangement joins TRBV20-1 to TRBJ2-3; D remains ambiguous. Trimming pared 3 bases from V and 1 base from J, leaving 5 bases between. Germline lookup yields CDR1 DFQATT and CDR2 SNEGSKA (reference sequence). The CDR3 totals 12 residues. The CDR3 here is CSASEGTDTQYF. The DNA for the CDR3 is TGCAGTGCTAGCGAGGGCACAGATACGCAGTATTTT.

This clone was seen more than once but under ten times. With a much larger clone just one base away, this may be a read error. This chain joins TRBV29-1 and TRBJ1-1, with a tentative D call TRBD1 (6 bases). This CDR3 contains 13 residues. V was cut by 8 bases and J by 7 bases, with 20 bases left in between. Germline values: CDR1 SQVTM, CDR2 ANQGSEA. CDR3 in DNA: TGCAGCATACTCAGGGGAGGTTACATTGAAGCTTTCTTT. Protein sequence: CSILRGGYIEAFF.

The chain couples TRBV7-2 to TRBJ2-7; the match to TRBD2 covers 7 bases. V gave up 3 bases and J gave up 4 bases; unmatched junction bases: 3. This CDR3 is built from 13 residues. CDR1 SGHTA and CDR2 FQGNSA come from the germline V gene. The CDR3 here is CASSFRGGYEQYF. Written as DNA, the CDR3 is TGTGCCAGCAGCTTCCGCGGGGGTTACGAGCAGTACTTC.

This clone counts as medium-sized. The chain combines TRBV5-8 with TRBJ2-2; D remains ambiguous. The CDR3 is made up of 14 amino acids. V was trimmed by 4 bases and J by 2 bases, leaving 9 bases between them. Germline V gene lookup returns CDR1 SGHTS and CDR2 YDEGEE. The DNA of the CDR3 is TGTGCCAGCAGCCGGGTTGGAAACACCGGGGAGCTGTTTTTT. Residues: CASSRVGNTGELFF.

The J gene is TRBJ2-7, the V gene TRBV5-1, with a tentative D call TRBD2 (5 bases). From germline, CDR1 is SGHRS and CDR2 YFSETQ. The germline V and J ends were trimmed by 4 bases and 4 bases, with 15 bases remaining between them. The CDR3 contains 14 residues. DNA for the CDR3: TGCGCCAGCAGCCTGATTGAGGGCAGGTACGAGCAGTACTTC. This codes for CASSLIEGRYEQYF.

This clone was found a few times. The J gene is TRBJ1-2, the V gene TRBV12-3 or TRBV12-4; weak D call: TRBD1 (6 bases). The CDR3 is 15 amino acids. V dropped 6 bases and J dropped 7 bases, with 21 bases sitting between them. The DNA for the CDR3 is TGTGCCAGCAGCCCCCGCCAGGGACAAATGGCTGGCTACACCTTC. Protein: CASSPRQGQMAGYTF.

By sample fraction, this clone is medium-sized. The rearrangement uses TRBV19 and TRBJ2-7; D not resolved. Germline lookup yields CDR1 LNHDA and CDR2 SQIVND (reference sequence). Trimming removed 5 bases from V and 2 bases from J, with 13 bases in between. This CDR3 has 14 residues. CDR3 in amino acids: CASSDLRRTYEQYF. The CDR3 DNA reads as TGTGCCAGTAGTGACCTTAGACGGACCTACGAGCAGTACTTC. The full variable domain, rest sourced from reference TRBV19 and TRBJ2-7, is DGGITQSPKYLFRKEGQNVTLSCEQNLNHDAMYWYRQDPGQGLRLIYYSQIVNDFQKGDIAEGYSVSREKKESFPLTVTSAQKNPTAFYLCASSDLRRTYEQYFGPGTRLTVT.

This clone was counted at least ten times. V is TRBV10-2 and J is TRBJ2-7; D might be TRBD1 or TRBD2, each matching 5 bases. Germline loops: CDR1 WSHSY, CDR2 SAAADI. This CDR3 is built from 13 residues. Trimming took off 5 bases at V and 2 bases at J, with 10 bases between the two ends. The CDR3 DNA sequence: TGCGCCAGCAGTCCCGGGACGGCCTACGAGCAGTACTTC. Protein sequence: CASSPGTAYEQYF.

By frequency in the sample, this clone is medium-sized. The chain joins TRBV2 to TRBJ2-3; 8 bases line up with TRBD2. This CDR3 spans 16 amino acids. With V trimmed by 2 bases and J by 4 bases, 8 bases remained unmatched. Germline CDR1 SNHLY, CDR2 FYNNEI. The CDR3 region is CASSENGGGFSDTQYF. CDR3 DNA: TGTGCCAGCAGTGAAAACGGCGGGGGGTTTTCAGATACGCAGTATTTT. Looking up the rest from reference TRBV2 and TRBJ2-3 gives the full variable domain: EPEVTQTPSHQVTQMGQEVILRCVPISNHLYFYWYRQILGQKVEFLVSFYNNEISEKSEIFDDQFSVERPDGSNFTLKIRSTKLEDSAMYFCASSENGGGFSDTQYFGPGTRLTVL.

This clone is classed as medium-sized. V gene TRBV20-1 combines with J gene TRBJ2-7; D unclear. Per germline, CDR1 DFQATT and CDR2 SNEGSKA (reference sequence). Trimming removed 4 bases from V and 7 bases from J, with 23 bases in between. The CDR3 is 15 residues long. CDR3 sequence (DNA): TGCAGTGCTACCTCCAGAGCCTTATCTCCTACGGAGCAGTACTTC. Amino acid sequence: CSATSRALSPTEQYF.

The J gene is TRBJ1-2, the V gene TRBV2; weak D call: TRBD1 (5 bases). The V gene lost 2 bases and the J gene lost 8 bases, with 12 bases spanning the gap. CDR3 length equals 13 residues. The germline CDR1 and CDR2 sequences are SNHLY and FYNNEI. In DNA form, the CDR3 reads TGTGCCAGCAGTGAAAGTAGTAGGGGCGGCTACACCTTC. Residues: CASSESSRGGYTF. Looking up the rest from reference TRBV2 and TRBJ1-2 gives the full variable domain: EPEVTQTPSHQVTQMGQEVILRCVPISNHLYFYWYRQILGQKVEFLVSFYNNEISEKSEIFDDQFSVERPDGSNFTLKIRSTKLEDSAMYFCASSESSRGGYTFGSGTRLTVV.

This clone was seen more than once but under ten times. The V call is TRBV6-1, the J call TRBJ1-1, with no clear D. V was cut by 8 bases and J by 0 bases, with 7 bases left in between. CDR3 length: 12 residues. Looked up from germline, CDR1 is MNHNS and CDR2 is SASEGT. The CDR3 DNA sequence: TGTGCCAGCTATGGGATGAACACTGAAGCTTTCTTT. Amino acids: CASYGMNTEAFF.

This rearrangement joins TRBV5-1 to TRBJ1-1; tentative D call: TRBD1 (6 bases). The CDR3 is made up of 14 amino acids. Germline V CDR1 and CDR2: SGHRS, YFSETQ. Between the trimmed V and J ends, which lost 4 bases and 4 bases, there was a span of 14 bases. CDR3 loop: CASSLQGMGTEAFF. The CDR3 DNA sequence: TGCGCCAGCAGCCTCCAGGGGATGGGCACTGAAGCTTTCTTT. Variable domain in full (rest from reference TRBV5-1 and TRBJ1-1): KAGVTQTPRYLIKTRGQQVTLSCSPISGHRSVSWYQQTPGQGLQFLFEYFSETQRNKGNFPGRFSGRQFSNSRSEMNVSTLELGDSALYLCASSLQGMGTEAFFGQGTRLTVV.

This clone was observed at least ten times. The chain uses TRBV24-1 and TRBJ1-2; D may be TRBD1 (6 bases). The CDR3 length is 13 residues. Germline V gene lookup returns CDR1 KGHDR and CDR2 SFDVKD. V was shortened by 3 bases and J by 6 bases, with 10 bases between the two germline ends. CDR3 residues: CATSDGGRNGYTF. The DNA for the CDR3 is TGTGCCACCAGTGATGGGGGGCGGAATGGCTACACCTTC.

Relative to its sample, this clone is medium-sized. The chain combines TRBV11-1 with TRBJ1-2; D remains unclear. V was pared by 5 bases and J by 0 bases, with 10 bases between. The CDR3 loop spans 14 amino acids. Per germline, CDR1 SGHAT and CDR2 FQDESV (reference sequence). CDR3 DNA: TGTGCCAGCAGCCAAGACGGACCTAACTATGGCTACACCTTC. Protein sequence: CASSQDGPNYGYTF.

Remarks on this clone: No conserved phenylalanine or tryptophan ends this CDR3, so it is likely a read error. The chain links TRBV6-5 to TRBJ2-7, with D possibly TRBD1 on 5 matching bases. Trimming removed 2 bases at V and 5 bases at J, with 7 bases between. The germline V gene encodes CDR1 MNHEY and CDR2 SVGAGI. The CDR3 consists of 12 residues. In nucleotides, the CDR3 is TGTGCCAGCAGTTACGGGGCGGACGAGCAGTACGCC. Translation gives CASSYGADEQYA.

This chain links TRBV19 with TRBJ2-7, with 11 bases lining up with TRBD1. The CDR3 covers 16 residues. CDR1 is LNHDA and CDR2 is SQIVND in the germline V gene (reference sequence). V gave up 4 bases and J gave up 0 bases; unmatched junction bases: 5. The CDR3 reads CASSTVGTGGSYEQYF. CDR3 DNA: TGTGCCAGTAGTACGGTAGGGACAGGGGGCTCCTACGAGCAGTACTTC. Full variable domain (remainder filled in from reference TRBV19 and TRBJ2-7): DGGITQSPKYLFRKEGQNVTLSCEQNLNHDAMYWYRQDPGQGLRLIYYSQIVNDFQKGDIAEGYSVSREKKESFPLTVTSAQKNPTAFYLCASSTVGTGGSYEQYFGPGTRLTVT.

The chain uses TRBV20-1 and TRBJ1-3; possibly TRBD1 for D (6 bases). With 1 base removed from V and 2 bases from J, the gap between germline ends came to 12 bases. CDR1 is DFQATT and CDR2 is SNEGSKA in the germline V gene (reference sequence). The CDR3 contains 15 residues. CDR3 protein: CSARGGGVTGNTIYF. In nucleotides, the CDR3 is TGCAGTGCTAGAGGAGGGGGAGTAACTGGAAACACCATATATTTT.

By sample share, this clone is medium-sized. The chain joins TRBV5-1 to TRBJ1-4; 8 bases agree with TRBD1. V shed 4 bases, J shed 7 bases, and the junction held 6 bases outside the gene matches. In germline, CDR1 is SGHRS, CDR2 YFSETQ. This CDR3 contains 14 residues. The CDR3 coding sequence is TGCGCCAGCAGCCCATCAGGGGGCGGTGAAAAACTGTTTTTT. The encoded protein is CASSPSGGGEKLFF.

CDR3 region: CAWSVRGEGSNTEAFF. As DNA, the CDR3 is TGTGCCTGGAGTGTACGTGGAGAAGGGTCGAACACTGAAGCTTTCTTT. The chain uses TRBV30 and TRBJ1-1; D is undetermined. CDR1 and CDR2 from the germline V gene are GTSNPN and SVGIG (reference sequence). The CDR3 covers 16 residues. Trimming shortened V by 0 bases and J by 1 base, and 15 bases separated the two germline ends.